There are a few counts of the clone carrying this T cell receptor (beta chain). Its antigen is unknown. TCRB libraries came from RNA via three nested multiplex PCR rounds. Input was 0.45 to 0.5 ug total RNA, reverse-transcribed with a C-beta primer. These TCRB libraries lack any described unique molecular identifiers. TCRdb re-analysed the multiplex PCR reads in MiXCR, keeping a single row per CDR3 protein. The sample shows almost 20,000 distinct CDR3 sequences, 65% to 75% of them seen only once. This record belongs to a study of tumor-infiltrating lymphocytes in glioblastoma multiforme. Deletions cut 0 bases from V and 0 bases from J, with 2 bases between. Germline V gives CDR1 SGHAT, CDR2 FQNNGV. The CDR3 is 13 amino acids. Study-wide results and caveats: T cells were not sorted into functional subsets. RNA-based TCR sequencing may distort clone frequencies, since cells carry unequal TCR transcript numbers.

The sequenced material came from peripheral blood. The source of this sequence is a male donor with glioblastoma. The chain links TRBV11-2 to TRBJ1-1; D call uncertain. Here the CDR3 reads CASSLELNTEAFF. The CDR3 DNA is TGTGCCAGCAGCTTAGAACTGAACACTGAAGCTTTCTTT.